The 2 T cell receptor beta chains reported below all come from one sample, sequenced in a study of blood T cell repertoires in COVID-19 (dated by TCRdb to 2018 to 2020). Library creation used the immunoSEQ multiplex PCR assay. In its TCRdb copy, this immuneACCESS table keeps in-frame sequences only and misses some clones. Where compared with another copy, unresolved V genes explain less than half of these, and the others have no known cause. Present in this sample are about 440,000 clones, 90% of which were seen just once. The ten top clones hold 0.6% of the sample. Source material: PBMCs or T cells enriched from blood (not recorded which). Source of these receptors: a man aged 18 to 35 who had recovered from COVID-19.

The gene calls are TRBV2 and TRBJ1-5; TRBD1 aligns across 9 bases. This CDR3 has 14 amino acids. The junction had 4 bases not matched to a gene; V was cut back by 6 bases and J by 4 bases. Germline CDR1 is SNHLY and CDR2 is FYNNEI. The CDR3 DNA reads TGTGCCAGCAGCAGACAGGGGGTAAATCAGCCCCAGCATTTT. Its translation: CASSRQGVNQPQHF.

The chain links TRBV5-3 to TRBJ2-7; TRBD2 aligns across 11 bases. TRBV5-3 is sorted into the ORF group, with uncertain function. Trimming took 4 bases from V and 2 from J; bases not matched to a gene: 8. The CDR3 is made up of 16 amino acids. DNA for the CDR3: TGTGCCAGAAGCCGATCAAGACTAGCGGGGACCTACGAGCAGTACTTC. Translating gives CARSRSRLAGTYEQYF.